The clone carrying this T cell receptor beta chain has a single count. Its antigen is still unknown. The data belong to a study of cytomegalovirus exposure and HLA in healthy donors. Notes on the study in general: The tendency of first-cohort TCR clusters to co-occur in the approximately 110 validation repertoires was identified by a subsequent analysis.

Germline CDR1 SQVTM, CDR2 ANQGSEA. This CDR3 is 14 amino acids long. V dropped 7 bases and J dropped 1 base, with 16 bases sitting between them. Sequencing was performed with immunoSEQ multiplex PCR; in TCRdb, only in-frame clones are kept and a portion is missing. The table includes about 120,000 clones, roughly 90% detected once. The chain joins TRBV29-1 to TRBJ1-1; D is ambiguous. The sample was PBMCs. This TCR derives from a young woman in good health and CMV-seropositive. This chain's CDR3 is CSAKILGENTEAFF. CDR3 nucleotide sequence: TGCAGCGCCAAAATCCTGGGAGAGAACACTGAAGCTTTCTTT.